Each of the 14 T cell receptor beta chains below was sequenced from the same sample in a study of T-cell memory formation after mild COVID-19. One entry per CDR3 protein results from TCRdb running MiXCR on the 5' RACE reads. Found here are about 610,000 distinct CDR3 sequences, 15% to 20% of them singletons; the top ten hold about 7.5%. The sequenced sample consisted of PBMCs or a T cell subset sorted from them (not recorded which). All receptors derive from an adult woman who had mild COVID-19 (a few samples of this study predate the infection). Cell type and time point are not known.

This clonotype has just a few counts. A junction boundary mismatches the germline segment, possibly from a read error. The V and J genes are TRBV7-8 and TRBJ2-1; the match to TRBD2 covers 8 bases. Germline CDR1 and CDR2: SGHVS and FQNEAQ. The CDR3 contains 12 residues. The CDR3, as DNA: TGTGCCAGCAGCCAGTCGCGGGAGGTTGAGCTCTTC. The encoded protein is CASSQSREVELF.

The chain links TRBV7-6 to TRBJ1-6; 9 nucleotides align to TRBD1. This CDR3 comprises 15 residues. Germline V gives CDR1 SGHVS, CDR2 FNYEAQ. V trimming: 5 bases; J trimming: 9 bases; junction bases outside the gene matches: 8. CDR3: CASSRGQGLGSPLHF. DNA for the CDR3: TGTGCCAGCAGCCGTGGACAGGGGTTGGGTTCACCCCTCCACTTT.

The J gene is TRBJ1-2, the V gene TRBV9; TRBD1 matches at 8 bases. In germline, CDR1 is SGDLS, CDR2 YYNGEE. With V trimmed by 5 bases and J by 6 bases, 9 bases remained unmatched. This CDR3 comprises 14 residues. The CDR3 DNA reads TGTGCCAGCAGACCACCCCAGGGGGCGCATGGCTACACCTTC. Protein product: CASRPPQGAHGYTF.

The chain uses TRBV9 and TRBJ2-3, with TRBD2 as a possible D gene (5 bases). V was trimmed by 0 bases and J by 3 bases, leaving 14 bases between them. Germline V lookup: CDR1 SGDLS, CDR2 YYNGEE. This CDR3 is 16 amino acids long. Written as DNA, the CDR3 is TGTGCCAGCAGCGTAGGGGTGTGGGAGAGGACAGATACGCAGTATTTT. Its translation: CASSVGVWERTDTQYF.

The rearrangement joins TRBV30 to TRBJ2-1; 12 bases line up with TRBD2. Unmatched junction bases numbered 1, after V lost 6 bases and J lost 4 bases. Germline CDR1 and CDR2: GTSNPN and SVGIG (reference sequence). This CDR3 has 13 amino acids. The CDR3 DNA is TGTGCCTGCGGACTAGCGGGATACAATGAGCAGTTCTTC. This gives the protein CACGLAGYNEQFF.

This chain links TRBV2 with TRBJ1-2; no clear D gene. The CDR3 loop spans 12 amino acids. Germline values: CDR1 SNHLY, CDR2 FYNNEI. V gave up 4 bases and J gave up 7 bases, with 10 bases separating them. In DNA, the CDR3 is TGTGCCAGCAGTGGATCTGTTGGTGGCTACACCTTC. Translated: CASSGSVGGYTF.

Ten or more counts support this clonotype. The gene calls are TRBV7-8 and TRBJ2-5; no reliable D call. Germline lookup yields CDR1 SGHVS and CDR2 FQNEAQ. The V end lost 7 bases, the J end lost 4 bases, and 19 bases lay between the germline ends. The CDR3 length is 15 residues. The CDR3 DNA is TGTGCCAGCAACCCCCCACCCAGAGGCCGAGAGACCCAGTACTTC. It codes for CASNPPPRGRETQYF.

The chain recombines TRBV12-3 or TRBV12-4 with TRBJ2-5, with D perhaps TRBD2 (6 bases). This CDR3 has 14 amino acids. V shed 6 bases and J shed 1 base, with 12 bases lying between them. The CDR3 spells CASREAGRQETQYF. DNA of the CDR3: TGTGCCAGCAGAGAAGCGGGCCGCCAAGAGACCCAGTACTTC.

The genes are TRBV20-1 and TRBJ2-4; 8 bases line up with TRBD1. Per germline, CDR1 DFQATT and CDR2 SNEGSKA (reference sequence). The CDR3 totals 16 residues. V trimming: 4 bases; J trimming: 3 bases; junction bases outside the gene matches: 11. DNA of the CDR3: TGCAGTGCTAAAAAGGGACAGGCCCTAGGCAAAAACATTCAGTACTTC. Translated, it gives CSAKKGQALGKNIQYF.

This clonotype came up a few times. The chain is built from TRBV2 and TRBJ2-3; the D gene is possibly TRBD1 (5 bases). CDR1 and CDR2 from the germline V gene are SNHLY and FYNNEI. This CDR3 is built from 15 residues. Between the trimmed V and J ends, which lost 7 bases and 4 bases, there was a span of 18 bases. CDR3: CASIMGQVGPDTQYF. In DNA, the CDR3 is TGTGCCAGCATCATGGGGCAGGTGGGGCCAGATACGCAGTATTTT.

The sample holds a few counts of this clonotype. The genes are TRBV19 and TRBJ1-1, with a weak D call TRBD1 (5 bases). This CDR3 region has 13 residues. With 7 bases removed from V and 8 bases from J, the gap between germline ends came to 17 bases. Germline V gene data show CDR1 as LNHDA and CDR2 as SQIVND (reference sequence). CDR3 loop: CASTPTGLLEAFF. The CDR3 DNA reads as TGTGCCAGTACCCCCACGGGGCTTCTGGAAGCTTTCTTT.

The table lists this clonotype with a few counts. The CDR3 here is CASSSWGNEQFF. In DNA, the CDR3 is TGTGCCAGCAGCTCGTGGGGCAATGAGCAGTTCTTC. V and J are TRBV7-9 and TRBJ2-1; D is uncertain. V lost 4 bases and J 6 bases, leaving 7 bases between the germline ends. In germline, CDR1 is SEHNR, CDR2 FQNEAQ (reference sequence). The CDR3 is 12 amino acids. The full variable domain, rest sourced from reference TRBV7-9 and TRBJ2-1, is DTGVSQNPRHKITKRGQNVTFRCDPISEHNRLYWYRQTLGQGPEFLTYFQNEAQLEKSRLLSDRFSAERPKGSFSTLEIQRTEQGDSAMYLCASSSWGNEQFFGPGTRLTVL.

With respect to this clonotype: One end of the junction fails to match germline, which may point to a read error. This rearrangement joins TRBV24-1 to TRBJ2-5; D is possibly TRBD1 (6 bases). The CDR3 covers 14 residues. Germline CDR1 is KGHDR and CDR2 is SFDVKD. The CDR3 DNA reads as TGTGCCACCCGTGATTCATGGACAGCAGAGACCCAGTACTTC. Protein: CATRDSWTAETQYF.

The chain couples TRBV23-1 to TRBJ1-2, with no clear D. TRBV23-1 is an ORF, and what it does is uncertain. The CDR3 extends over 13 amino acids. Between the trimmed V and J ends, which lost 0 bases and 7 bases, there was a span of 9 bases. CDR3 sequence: CASSQSGWGGYTF. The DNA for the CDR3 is TGCGCCAGCAGTCAATCGGGTTGGGGTGGCTACACCTTC.